The entry that follows covers one TCR beta chain sequence. Antigen: not known. A sample-barcoded 5' primer and a J-beta primer mix were used in a second PCR of about 6 to 12 cycles. Tagging of each cDNA molecule was performed by a template-switch adaptor with 12 random nucleotides. TCRdb independently ran MiXCR on the 5' RACE reads; one entry per CDR3 protein. The data hold 1 million or so distinct CDR3 sequences, with roughly a quarter observed a single time. The source of the sample is a study of blood T cells in healthy people across ages. At the level of the study: There was about one barcoded beta molecule captured by template switching per two T cells. Study conclusions and caveats: Diversity figures derived from one million T cells were judged to underestimate the true value.

Germline V lookup: CDR1 KGHDR, CDR2 SFDVKD. The CDR3 loop spans 17 amino acids. Unmatched junction bases numbered 8, after V lost 2 bases and J lost 1 base. Separately, the same data were catalogued under a study of T cells of mothers and their children. From that second work: The donors comprised about 6 children and their three healthy Caucasian mothers.

This clonotype was obtained from a girl under 10 years old in good health. V usage is TRBV24-1 and J usage is TRBJ2-5; TRBD1 matches 8 bases. Sequences were obtained from blood. In DNA form, the CDR3 reads TGTGCCACCAGTGATTCCGAGACAGGGGTCCCCCAAGAGACCCAGTACTTC. This sequence encodes CATSDSETGVPQETQYF.